The rows below give T cell receptor beta chains drawn from one sample of a study of control samples from healthy donors and cancer patients. The data were produced by immunoSEQ multiplex PCR, yet TCRdb's version contains in-frame clones alone and is incomplete. The sample includes tens of thousands of clones, 70% to 90% seen only once; the top ten take 1.9%. The sequenced sample was PBMCs. All receptors come from a woman in her fifties or sixties with head and neck cancer. Both conserved end residues are part of each CDR3.

CDR3aa	j_gene	v_gene
CASSPDLGRGVWASYEQYF	TRBJ2-7	TRBV7-9
CASSQDGLAAYNEQFF	TRBJ2-1	TRBV4-2
CASSRDSSYEQYF	TRBJ2-7	TRBV19
CASGRGGIGTRGPDTQYF	TRBJ2-3	TRBV10-3
CASSERRTGRYSNQPQHF	TRBJ1-5	TRBV6-1
CSAGGTDTQYF	TRBJ2-3	TRBV20-1
CASSLQGQGDNEKLFF	TRBJ1-4	TRBV18
CASSLGLAGTGELFF	TRBJ2-2	TRBV7-8
CASSQGLNNQPQHF	TRBJ1-5	TRBV3-1/TRBV3-2
CASSVGTGGWGNQPQHF	TRBJ1-5	TRBV7-6
CSVELHLLVNTDTQYF	TRBJ2-3	TRBV29-1
CASSSLPGQGVHEQYF	TRBJ2-7	TRBV28
CASRGLSGANVLTF	TRBJ2-6	TRBV6-5
CASSVATGAGNEQYF	TRBJ2-7	TRBV9
CASSRNRGDGEQYF	TRBJ2-7	TRBV19
CAWGADHNPGELFF	TRBJ2-2	TRBV3-1/TRBV3-2
CASSSTSGRVTDTQYF	TRBJ2-3	TRBV6-2/TRBV6-3
CASSRWGNTDTQYF	TRBJ2-3	TRBV27
CASSTGQGAQYF	TRBJ2-5	TRBV7-3
CASSLAAATYNEQFF	TRBJ2-1	TRBV5-4
CACSGLAGGRDTGELFF	TRBJ2-2	TRBV19
CASSSIPGQTYEQYF	TRBJ2-7	TRBV7-9
CASSTPQAGTDTQYF	TRBJ2-3	TRBV19
CASSEDRGYEQYF	TRBJ2-7	TRBV11-1
CASSPLAGEGTDTQYF	TRBJ2-3	TRBV18
CASDTGNTEAFF	TRBJ1-1	TRBV18
CACSIDTAAFF	TRBJ1-1	TRBV30
CASSVQTSGRSSYNEQFF	TRBJ2-1	TRBV19
CATSRDPGIEKLFF	TRBJ1-4	TRBV15
CASTGKDVENTIYF	TRBJ1-3	TRBV18
CASSQTRGGTYYGYTF	TRBJ1-2	TRBV18
CASSDRFPRISYEQYF	TRBJ2-7	TRBV5-1
CASTRGQGAYTQYF	TRBJ2-3	TRBV27
CASSPHPGQGKYEQYF	TRBJ2-7	TRBV27
CASSSKGPVAGELFF	TRBJ2-2	TRBV11-3
CASSSPQTEKLFF	TRBJ1-4	TRBV6-2/TRBV6-3
CASSLNTPDQPQHF	TRBJ1-5	TRBV7-9
CASRDRFNEKLFF	TRBJ1-4	TRBV28
CSVVPREGSSYEQYF	TRBJ2-7	TRBV29-1
CASSRLPGLAGNEQYF	TRBJ2-7	TRBV3-1/TRBV3-2
CASSFPMAKETQYF	TRBJ2-5	TRBV28
CATSRTGSGANVLTF	TRBJ2-6	TRBV15
CASSQAAGVNEQFF	TRBJ2-1	TRBV4-1
CAISEAGMLYTF	TRBJ1-2	TRBV10-3
CASKIGTSYNEQFF	TRBJ2-1	TRBV2
CASSQDSGTGGYTGELFF	TRBJ2-2	TRBV3-1/TRBV3-2
CASSASGVQETQYF	TRBJ2-5	TRBV19
CASSPGSGGEQFF	TRBJ2-1	TRBV12-3/TRBV12-4